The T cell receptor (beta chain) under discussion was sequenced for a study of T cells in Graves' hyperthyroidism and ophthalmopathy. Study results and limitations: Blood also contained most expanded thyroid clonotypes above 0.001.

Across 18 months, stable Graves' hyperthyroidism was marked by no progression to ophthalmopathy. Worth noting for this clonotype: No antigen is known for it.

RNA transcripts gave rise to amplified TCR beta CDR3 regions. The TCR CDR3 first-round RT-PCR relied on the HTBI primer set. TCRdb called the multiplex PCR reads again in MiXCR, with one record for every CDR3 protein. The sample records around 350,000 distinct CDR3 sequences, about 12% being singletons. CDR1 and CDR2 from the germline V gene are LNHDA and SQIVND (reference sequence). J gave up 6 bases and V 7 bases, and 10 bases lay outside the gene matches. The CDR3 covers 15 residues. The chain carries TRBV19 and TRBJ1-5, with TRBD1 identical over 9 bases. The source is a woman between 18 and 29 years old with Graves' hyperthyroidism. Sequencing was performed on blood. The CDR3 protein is CASTFTGTGSQPQHF. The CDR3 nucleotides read TGTGCCAGTACCTTCACTGGGACAGGGAGTCAGCCCCAGCATTTT.